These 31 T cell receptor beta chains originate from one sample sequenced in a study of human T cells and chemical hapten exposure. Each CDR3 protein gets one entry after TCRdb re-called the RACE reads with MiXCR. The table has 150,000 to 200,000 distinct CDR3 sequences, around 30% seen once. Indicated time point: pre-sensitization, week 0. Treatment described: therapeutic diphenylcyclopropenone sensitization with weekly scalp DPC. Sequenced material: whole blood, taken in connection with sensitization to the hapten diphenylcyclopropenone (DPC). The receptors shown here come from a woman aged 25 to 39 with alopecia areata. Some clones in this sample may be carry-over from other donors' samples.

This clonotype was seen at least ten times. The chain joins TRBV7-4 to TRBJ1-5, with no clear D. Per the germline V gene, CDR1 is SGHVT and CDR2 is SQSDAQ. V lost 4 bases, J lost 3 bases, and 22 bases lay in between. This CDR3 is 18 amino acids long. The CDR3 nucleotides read TGTGCCAGCAGCTCGTCGGGTCTCGAAGGTTGGAACAATCAGCCCCAGCATTTT. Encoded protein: CASSSSGLEGWNNQPQHF.

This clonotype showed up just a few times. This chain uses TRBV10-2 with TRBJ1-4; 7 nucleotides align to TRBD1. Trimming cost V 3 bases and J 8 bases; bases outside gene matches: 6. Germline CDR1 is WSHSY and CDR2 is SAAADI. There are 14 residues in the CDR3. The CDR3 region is CASSDGRGREKLFF. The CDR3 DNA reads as TGCGCCAGCAGTGACGGAAGGGGGCGCGAAAAACTGTTTTTT.

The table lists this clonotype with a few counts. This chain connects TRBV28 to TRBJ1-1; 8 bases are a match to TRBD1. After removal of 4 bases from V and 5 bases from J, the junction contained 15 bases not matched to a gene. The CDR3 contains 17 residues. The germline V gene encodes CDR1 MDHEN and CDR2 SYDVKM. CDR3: CASSSPGTGSLLTEAFF. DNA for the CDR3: TGTGCCAGCAGTTCTCCCGGGACAGGATCCCTTTTGACTGAAGCTTTCTTT.

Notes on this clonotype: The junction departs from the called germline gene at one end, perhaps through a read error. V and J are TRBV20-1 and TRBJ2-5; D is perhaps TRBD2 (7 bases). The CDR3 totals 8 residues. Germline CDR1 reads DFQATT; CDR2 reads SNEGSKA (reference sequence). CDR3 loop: CSARGGAF. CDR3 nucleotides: TGCAGTGCTAGGGGGGGGGCCTTC.

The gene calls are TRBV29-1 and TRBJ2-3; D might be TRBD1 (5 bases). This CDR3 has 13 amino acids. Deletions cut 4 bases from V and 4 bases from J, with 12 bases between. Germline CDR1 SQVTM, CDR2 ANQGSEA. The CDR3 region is CSVVSQGADTQYF. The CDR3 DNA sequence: TGCAGCGTTGTGAGCCAGGGCGCAGATACGCAGTATTTT.

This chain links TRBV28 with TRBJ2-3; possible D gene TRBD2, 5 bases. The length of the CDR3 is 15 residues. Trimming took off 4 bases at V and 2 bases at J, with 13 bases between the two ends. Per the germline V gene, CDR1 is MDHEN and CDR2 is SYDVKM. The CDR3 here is CASSSSRRNTDTQYF. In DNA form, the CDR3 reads TGTGCCAGCAGTTCCTCAAGGAGGAACACAGATACGCAGTATTTT.

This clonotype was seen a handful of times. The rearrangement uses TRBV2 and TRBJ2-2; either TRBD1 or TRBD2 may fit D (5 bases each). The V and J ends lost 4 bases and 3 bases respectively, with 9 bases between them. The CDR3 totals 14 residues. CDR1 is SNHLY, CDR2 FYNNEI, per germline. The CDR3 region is CASSGDGYTGELFF. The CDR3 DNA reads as TGTGCCAGCAGTGGGGACGGCTACACCGGGGAGCTGTTTTTT.

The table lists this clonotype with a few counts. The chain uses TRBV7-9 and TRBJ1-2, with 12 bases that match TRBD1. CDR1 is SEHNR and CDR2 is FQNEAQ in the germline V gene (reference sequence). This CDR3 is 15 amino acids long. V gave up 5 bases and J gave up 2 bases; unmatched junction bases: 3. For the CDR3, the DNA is TGTGCCAGCAGCCCCGGGACAGGGGGCAACTATGGCTACACCTTC. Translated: CASSPGTGGNYGYTF.

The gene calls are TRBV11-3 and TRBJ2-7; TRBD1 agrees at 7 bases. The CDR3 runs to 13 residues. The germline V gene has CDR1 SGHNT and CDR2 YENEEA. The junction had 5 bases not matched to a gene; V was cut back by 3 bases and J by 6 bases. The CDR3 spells CASSFYRDSEQYF. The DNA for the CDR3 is TGTGCCAGCAGCTTTTACCGGGACAGCGAGCAGTACTTC. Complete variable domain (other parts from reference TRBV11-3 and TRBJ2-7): EAGVVQSPRYKIIEKKQPVAFWCNPISGHNTLYWYLQNLGQGPELLIRYENEEAVDDSQLPKDRFSAERLKGVDSTLKIQPAELGDSAVYLCASSFYRDSEQYFGPGTRLTVT.

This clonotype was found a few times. The CDR3 protein is CASSAGQFNSPLHF. The CDR3 DNA is TGTGCCAGCAGCGCGGGGCAGTTTAATTCACCCCTCCACTTT. The chain employs TRBV14 and TRBJ1-6, with D possibly being TRBD1 (5 bases). Per the germline V gene, CDR1 is SGHDN and CDR2 is FVKESK. The CDR3 is 14 amino acids. The ends were cut back, 5 bases at V and 6 bases at J, with 11 bases in the middle.

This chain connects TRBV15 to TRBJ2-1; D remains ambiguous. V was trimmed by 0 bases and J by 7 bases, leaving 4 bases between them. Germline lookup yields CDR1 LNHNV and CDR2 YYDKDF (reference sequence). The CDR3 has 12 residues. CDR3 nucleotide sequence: TGTGCCACCAGCAGAGATAGGAATGAGCAGTTCTTC. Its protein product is CATSRDRNEQFF.

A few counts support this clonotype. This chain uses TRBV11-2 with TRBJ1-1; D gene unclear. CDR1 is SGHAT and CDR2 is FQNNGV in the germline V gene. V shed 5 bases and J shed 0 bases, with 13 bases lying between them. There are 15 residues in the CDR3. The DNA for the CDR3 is TGTGCCAGCAGCAAACCGGGTTCCATGAACACTGAAGCTTTCTTT. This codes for CASSKPGSMNTEAFF.

CDR3 region: CSAPLREGGYNEQFF. As DNA, the CDR3 is TGCAGCGCCCCCCTGCGGGAGGGTGGATACAATGAGCAGTTCTTC. This rearrangement joins TRBV29-1 to TRBJ2-1; 9 bases fit TRBD2. CDR1 is SQVTM, CDR2 ANQGSEA, per germline. V shed 7 bases and J 4 bases; nucleotides not matched to a gene: 11. The CDR3 has 15 amino acids.

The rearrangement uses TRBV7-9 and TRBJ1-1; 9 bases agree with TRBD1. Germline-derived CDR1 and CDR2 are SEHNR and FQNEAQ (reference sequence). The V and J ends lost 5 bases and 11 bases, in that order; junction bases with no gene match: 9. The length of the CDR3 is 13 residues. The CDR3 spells CASSVTGGKMAFF. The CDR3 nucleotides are TGTGCCAGCAGCGTGACAGGGGGAAAGATGGCTTTCTTT.

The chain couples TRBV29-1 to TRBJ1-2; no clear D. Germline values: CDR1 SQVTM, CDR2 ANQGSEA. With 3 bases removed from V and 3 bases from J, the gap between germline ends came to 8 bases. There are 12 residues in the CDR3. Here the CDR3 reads CSVDSGYYGYTF. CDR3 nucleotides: TGCAGCGTTGACTCGGGGTACTATGGCTACACCTTC.

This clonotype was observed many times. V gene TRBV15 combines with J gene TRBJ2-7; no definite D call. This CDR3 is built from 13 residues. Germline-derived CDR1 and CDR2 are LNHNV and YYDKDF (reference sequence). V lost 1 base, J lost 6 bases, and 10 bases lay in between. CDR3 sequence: CATSRVGPLEQYF. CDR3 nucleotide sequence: TGTGCCACCAGCAGAGTCGGACCTCTCGAGCAGTACTTC.

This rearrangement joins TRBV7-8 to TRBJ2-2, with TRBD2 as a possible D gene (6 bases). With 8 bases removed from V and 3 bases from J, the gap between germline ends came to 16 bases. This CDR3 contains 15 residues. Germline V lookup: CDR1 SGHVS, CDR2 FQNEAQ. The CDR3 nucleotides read TGTGCCAGCGGCCCCGGGGGAAGTTACACCGGGGAGCTGTTTTTT. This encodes CASGPGGSYTGELFF.

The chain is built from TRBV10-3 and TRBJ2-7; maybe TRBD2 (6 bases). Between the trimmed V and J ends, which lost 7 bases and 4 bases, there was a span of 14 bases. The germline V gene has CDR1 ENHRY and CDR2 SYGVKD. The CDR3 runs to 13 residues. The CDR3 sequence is CAITPGTDYEQYF. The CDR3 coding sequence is TGTGCCATCACCCCAGGGACTGATTACGAGCAGTACTTC.

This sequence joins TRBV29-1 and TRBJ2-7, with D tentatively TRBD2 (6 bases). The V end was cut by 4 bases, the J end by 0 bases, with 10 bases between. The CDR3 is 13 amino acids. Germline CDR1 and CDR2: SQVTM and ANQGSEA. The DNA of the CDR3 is TGCAGCGTTGTAGGACTAAGCTCCTACGAGCAGTACTTC. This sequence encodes CSVVGLSSYEQYF.

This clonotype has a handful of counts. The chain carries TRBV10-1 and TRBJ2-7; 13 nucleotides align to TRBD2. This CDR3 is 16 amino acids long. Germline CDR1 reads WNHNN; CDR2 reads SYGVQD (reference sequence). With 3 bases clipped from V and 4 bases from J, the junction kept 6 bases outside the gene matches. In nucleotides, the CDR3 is TGCGCCAGCAGTGATGCCGGGACTAGCGGGAAGTACGAGCAGTACTTC. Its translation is CASSDAGTSGKYEQYF.

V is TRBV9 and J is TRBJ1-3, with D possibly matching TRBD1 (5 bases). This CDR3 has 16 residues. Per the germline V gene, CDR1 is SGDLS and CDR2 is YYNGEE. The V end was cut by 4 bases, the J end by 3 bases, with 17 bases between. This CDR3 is CASSKSTGTGGNTIYF. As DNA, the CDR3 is TGTGCCAGCAGCAAGAGTACCGGGACCGGTGGAAACACCATATATTTT.

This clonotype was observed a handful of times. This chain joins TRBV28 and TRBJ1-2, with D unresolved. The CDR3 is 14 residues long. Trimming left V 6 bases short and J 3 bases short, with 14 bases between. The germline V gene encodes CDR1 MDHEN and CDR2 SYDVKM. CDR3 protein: CASSPGVMHYGYTF. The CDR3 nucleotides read TGTGCCAGCAGCCCCGGCGTTATGCACTATGGCTACACCTTC.

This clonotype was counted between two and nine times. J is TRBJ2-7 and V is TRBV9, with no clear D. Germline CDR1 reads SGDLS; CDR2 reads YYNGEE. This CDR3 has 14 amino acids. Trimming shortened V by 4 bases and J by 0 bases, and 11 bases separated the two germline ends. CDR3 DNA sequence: TGTGCCAGCAGCCCCGTCGGCAGCTCCTACGAGCAGTACTTC. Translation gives CASSPVGSSYEQYF.

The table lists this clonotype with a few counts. CDR3 DNA sequence: TGTGCCAGCAGCCCGGACAGGATCTACGAGCAGTACTTC. Translation: CASSPDRIYEQYF. The chain combines TRBV7-2 with TRBJ2-7, with TRBD1 matching over 7 bases. V gave up 5 bases and J gave up 3 bases; unmatched junction bases: 4. This CDR3 has 13 residues. The V gene's germline CDR1 is SGHTA and CDR2 FQGNSA.

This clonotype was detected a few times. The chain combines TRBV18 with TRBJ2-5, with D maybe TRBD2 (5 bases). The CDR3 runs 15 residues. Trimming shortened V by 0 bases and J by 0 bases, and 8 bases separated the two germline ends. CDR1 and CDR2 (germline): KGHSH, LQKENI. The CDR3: CASSPPSGDQETQYF. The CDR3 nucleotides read TGTGCCAGCTCACCACCTTCCGGGGACCAAGAGACCCAGTACTTC.

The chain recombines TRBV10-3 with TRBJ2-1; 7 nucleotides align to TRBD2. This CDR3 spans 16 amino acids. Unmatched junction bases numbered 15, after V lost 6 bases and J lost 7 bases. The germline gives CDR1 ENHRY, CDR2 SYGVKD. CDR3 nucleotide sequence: TGTGCCATCAGAGGGACTACTCCTAGCTTAGAGAATGAGCAGTTCTTC. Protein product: CAIRGTTPSLENEQFF.

CDR3 in DNA: TGTGCCAGCAGCTCGGCGGGCACTTTTATGAATGAGCAGTTCTTC. Translating gives CASSSAGTFMNEQFF. The genes are TRBV28 and TRBJ2-1; weak D call: TRBD2 (5 bases). Looked up from germline, CDR1 is MDHEN and CDR2 is SYDVKM. This CDR3 is 15 amino acids long. Trimming stripped 6 bases from V and 7 bases from J, with 19 bases between.

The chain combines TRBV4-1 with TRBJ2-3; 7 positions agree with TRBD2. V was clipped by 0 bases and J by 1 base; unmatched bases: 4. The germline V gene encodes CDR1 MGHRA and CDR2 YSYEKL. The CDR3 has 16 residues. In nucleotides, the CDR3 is TGCGCCAGCAGCCAAGAACACCGGGAGGGCACAGATACGCAGTATTTT. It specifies CASSQEHREGTDTQYF.

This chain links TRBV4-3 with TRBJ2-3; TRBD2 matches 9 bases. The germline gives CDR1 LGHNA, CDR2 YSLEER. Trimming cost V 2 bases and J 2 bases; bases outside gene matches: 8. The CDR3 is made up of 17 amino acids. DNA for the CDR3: TGCGCCAGCAGCCAAACGGTACTAGCGGGCCACACAGATACGCAGTATTTT. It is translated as CASSQTVLAGHTDTQYF.

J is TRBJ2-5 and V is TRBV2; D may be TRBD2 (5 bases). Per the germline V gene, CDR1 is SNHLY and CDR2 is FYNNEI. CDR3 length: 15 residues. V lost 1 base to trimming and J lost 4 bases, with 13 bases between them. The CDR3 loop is CASSEGGSIGETQYF. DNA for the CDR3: TGTGCCAGCAGTGAAGGCGGGTCCATAGGAGAGACCCAGTACTTC.

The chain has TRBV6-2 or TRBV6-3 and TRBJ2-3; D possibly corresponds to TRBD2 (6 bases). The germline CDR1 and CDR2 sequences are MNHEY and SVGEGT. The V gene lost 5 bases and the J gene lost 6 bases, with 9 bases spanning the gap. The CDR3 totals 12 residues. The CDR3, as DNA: TGTGCCAGCAGTGCGGGATTGGATACGCAGTATTTT. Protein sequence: CASSAGLDTQYF.